This is a list of T cell receptor beta chains from one sample in a study of Graves' ophthalmopathy and Graves' hyperthyroidism. MiXCR, run by TCRdb on the multiplex PCR reads, gives a single entry per CDR3 protein. The table has about 400,000 distinct CDR3 sequences, around 17% seen once; the top ten hold 1.6%. Sequencing was performed on peripheral blood. These receptor sequences come from a woman younger than 35 with Graves' ophthalmopathy. The CDR3 runs from the conserved cysteine through the conserved F or W. Each record gives: V gene, D gene, clone size, J gene, CDR3 protein, CDR3 DNA. The D gene is left open where the match is weak. Where a row states a size, it is once, few, many or the class of an expanded clone; other rows omit it.

v_gene: TRBV11-2; d_gene: TRBD1; abundance: NA; j_gene: TRBJ2-5; CDR3aa: CASSPRPGTGTQYF; CDR3nt: TGTGCCAGCAGCCCACGCCCAGGGACAGGGACCCAGTACTTC
v_gene: TRBV11-2; d_gene: NA; abundance: many; j_gene: TRBJ1-2; CDR3aa: CASSPQTPKAVNYGYTF; CDR3nt: TGTGCCAGCAGCCCGCAGACACCTAAGGCCGTGAACTATGGCTACACCTTC
v_gene: TRBV7-2; d_gene: NA; abundance: many; j_gene: TRBJ1-2; CDR3aa: CASSPDQGGRGYTF; CDR3nt: TGTGCCAGCAGCCCAGACCAGGGTGGTCGTGGCTACACCTTC
v_gene: TRBV28; d_gene: NA; abundance: NA; j_gene: TRBJ1-2; CDR3aa: CASSSSSRTEHYGYTF; CDR3nt: TGTGCCAGCAGTTCTTCTAGCCGGACGGAGCACTATGGCTACACCTTC
v_gene: TRBV12-3/TRBV12-4; d_gene: NA; abundance: many; j_gene: TRBJ1-1; CDR3aa: CASSPLQGSTEAFF; CDR3nt: TGTGCCAGCAGTCCATTGCAGGGATCCACTGAAGCTTTCTTT
v_gene: TRBV30; d_gene: NA; abundance: many; j_gene: TRBJ1-5; CDR3aa: CAGTFGDFSNQPQHF; CDR3nt: TGTGCCGGTACATTCGGGGATTTCAGCAATCAGCCCCAGCATTTT
v_gene: TRBV6-2/TRBV6-3; d_gene: NA; abundance: many; j_gene: TRBJ2-5; CDR3aa: CASRTWYQETQYF; CDR3nt: TGTGCCAGTCGGACCTGGTACCAAGAGACCCAGTACTTC
v_gene: TRBV28; d_gene: TRBD2; abundance: NA; j_gene: TRBJ2-5; CDR3aa: CASSFLAGGPETQYF; CDR3nt: TGTGCCAGCAGTTTTCTAGCGGGAGGGCCAGAGACCCAGTACTTC
v_gene: TRBV13; d_gene: NA; abundance: many; j_gene: TRBJ2-7; CDR3aa: CASSLTGTRSYEQYF; CDR3nt: TGTGCCAGCAGCTTGACGGGGACACGGAGCTACGAGCAGTACTTC
v_gene: TRBV6-1; d_gene: NA; abundance: many; j_gene: TRBJ1-6; CDR3aa: CASSERGWDSPLHF; CDR3nt: TGTGCCAGCAGCGAGCGGGGTTGGGATTCACCCCTCCACTTT